Listed below are T cell receptor beta chains from one sample, sequenced in a study of CD8+ T cells in alopecia areata. Profiled with immunoSEQ multiplex PCR; TCRdb holds only in-frame clones, not every one. Among roughly 150,000 clones listed, less than 65% were seen once. The sequences come from CD8+ T cells sorted from blood, collected at week 0. These receptors all stem from a human donor with alopecia areata. Each CDR3 is given with its conserved first and last residue. The order of the fields is clone size, V gene, J gene, CDR3 protein. Clone size appears in some rows only: once, few, many, or a class for an expanded clone.

abundance: -; v_gene: TRBV29-1; j_gene: TRBJ1-2; CDR3aa: CSATGNYGYTF
abundance: -; v_gene: TRBV30; j_gene: TRBJ1-2; CDR3aa: CAWSSGQFYTF
abundance: once; v_gene: TRBV13; j_gene: TRBJ1-1; CDR3aa: CASSLGQGSTEAFF
abundance: few; v_gene: TRBV2; j_gene: TRBJ2-1; CDR3aa: CASSEISGYNEQFF
abundance: -; v_gene: TRBV7-3; j_gene: TRBJ2-7; CDR3aa: CASSLGHDPGTYEQYF
abundance: few; v_gene: TRBV7-9; j_gene: TRBJ1-1; CDR3aa: CASSNLGQGDTEAFF
abundance: -; v_gene: TRBV5-6; j_gene: TRBJ2-1; CDR3aa: CASSFASSYNEQFF
abundance: -; v_gene: TRBV11-2; j_gene: TRBJ1-1; CDR3aa: CASSLPDRGLMNTEAFF
abundance: -; v_gene: TRBV4-3; j_gene: TRBJ1-1; CDR3aa: CASSQDRRDTEAFF
abundance: -; v_gene: TRBV13; j_gene: TRBJ2-1; CDR3aa: CASSPGGEQFF
abundance: -; v_gene: TRBV29-1; j_gene: TRBJ1-2; CDR3aa: CSVDGGRGGYTF
abundance: -; v_gene: TRBV6-5; j_gene: TRBJ1-2; CDR3aa: CASRPTGNYGYTF
abundance: few; v_gene: TRBV7-9; j_gene: TRBJ2-2; CDR3aa: CASSSQGNTGELFF
abundance: -; v_gene: TRBV4-3; j_gene: TRBJ2-3; CDR3aa: CASSQDFGTSGGAQDTQYF
abundance: -; v_gene: TRBV30; j_gene: TRBJ2-2; CDR3aa: CAGTGEATGELFF
abundance: -; v_gene: TRBV6-5; j_gene: TRBJ2-2; CDR3aa: CASRLAGTGELFF
abundance: -; v_gene: TRBV29-1; j_gene: TRBJ2-6; CDR3aa: CSVEDPDIIPNVLTF
abundance: -; v_gene: TRBV7-2; j_gene: TRBJ2-1; CDR3aa: CASSPTPDEQFF
abundance: -; v_gene: TRBV4-3; j_gene: TRBJ1-1; CDR3aa: CASSQDRRAAEAFF
abundance: once; v_gene: TRBV27; j_gene: TRBJ1-1; CDR3aa: CASSLGHLNTEAFF
abundance: -; v_gene: TRBV5-1; j_gene: TRBJ2-1; CDR3aa: CASSLSGAEQFF
abundance: -; v_gene: TRBV5-6; j_gene: TRBJ2-7; CDR3aa: CASSSIGTGVYEQYF
abundance: -; v_gene: TRBV6-1; j_gene: TRBJ2-7; CDR3aa: CASRLGPGSPYEQYF
abundance: -; v_gene: TRBV30; j_gene: TRBJ2-3; CDR3aa: CAWSVALKDTQYF
abundance: -; v_gene: TRBV4-3; j_gene: TRBJ2-1; CDR3aa: CASSQSATNEQFF
abundance: few; v_gene: TRBV4-3; j_gene: TRBJ1-2; CDR3aa: CASSQDRTGMGNGYTF
abundance: -; v_gene: TRBV4-1; j_gene: TRBJ2-5; CDR3aa: CASSHDGETQYF
abundance: -; v_gene: TRBV30; j_gene: TRBJ1-1; CDR3aa: CAWSTSEGAFF
abundance: -; v_gene: TRBV30; j_gene: TRBJ1-2; CDR3aa: CAWSGSGTYGYTF
abundance: -; v_gene: TRBV7-9; j_gene: TRBJ2-7; CDR3aa: CASSPRQGNEQYF
abundance: few; v_gene: TRBV27; j_gene: TRBJ1-2; CDR3aa: CASADRVGYGYTF
abundance: few; v_gene: TRBV7-2; j_gene: TRBJ2-1; CDR3aa: CASSYLIVTSSSYNEQFF
abundance: -; v_gene: TRBV10-3; j_gene: TRBJ1-4; CDR3aa: CAISEDRNEKLFF
abundance: -; v_gene: TRBV19; j_gene: TRBJ2-1; CDR3aa: CASSPGQGAIVDEQFF
abundance: -; v_gene: TRBV25-1; j_gene: TRBJ2-6; CDR3aa: CASSVRRSGANVLTF
abundance: -; v_gene: TRBV19; j_gene: TRBJ1-1; CDR3aa: CASSISVNTEAFF
abundance: few; v_gene: TRBV6-6; j_gene: TRBJ2-3; CDR3aa: CASSDSIADTQYF
abundance: -; v_gene: TRBV11-2; j_gene: TRBJ2-7; CDR3aa: CASSPPTDSYEQYF
abundance: -; v_gene: TRBV11-2; j_gene: TRBJ2-5; CDR3aa: CASSLGSSGGAIQTQYF
abundance: -; v_gene: TRBV6-5; j_gene: TRBJ2-3; CDR3aa: CASSYQWTDTQYF
abundance: -; v_gene: TRBV29-1; j_gene: TRBJ1-5; CDR3aa: CSVETGGNQPQHF
abundance: -; v_gene: TRBV7-6; j_gene: TRBJ1-6; CDR3aa: CASSLNAKDNSPLHF
abundance: -; v_gene: TRBV4-1; j_gene: TRBJ1-2; CDR3aa: CASSQDAGVTYGYTF
abundance: -; v_gene: TRBV6-4; j_gene: TRBJ2-3; CDR3aa: CASSDRERGKTDTQYF
abundance: few; v_gene: TRBV30; j_gene: TRBJ1-1; CDR3aa: CAWNLGGEAFF
abundance: -; v_gene: TRBV20-1; j_gene: TRBJ2-7; CDR3aa: CSAPMRGEQYF
abundance: -; v_gene: TRBV11-2; j_gene: TRBJ2-7; CDR3aa: CASSLSAEQYF
abundance: -; v_gene: TRBV19; j_gene: TRBJ1-5; CDR3aa: CASSIELYSNQPQHF
abundance: -; v_gene: TRBV29-1; j_gene: TRBJ1-1; CDR3aa: CSGHGDTEAFF
abundance: -; v_gene: TRBV4-3; j_gene: TRBJ1-2; CDR3aa: CASSPGTGLGGYTF
abundance: -; v_gene: TRBV7-8; j_gene: TRBJ2-1; CDR3aa: CASSLSSYEQFF
abundance: -; v_gene: TRBV29-1; j_gene: TRBJ1-2; CDR3aa: CSAPGGGYGYTF
abundance: -; v_gene: TRBV7-8; j_gene: TRBJ2-7; CDR3aa: CASTLASSYEQYF
abundance: -; v_gene: TRBV12-5; j_gene: TRBJ1-2; CDR3aa: CASGLVPTLGYTF
abundance: few; v_gene: TRBV5-1; j_gene: TRBJ2-7; CDR3aa: CASRGSSYEQYF
abundance: medium-sized; v_gene: TRBV5-6; j_gene: TRBJ1-2; CDR3aa: CASSLYAGFENGYTF
abundance: many; v_gene: TRBV11-1; j_gene: TRBJ1-2; CDR3aa: CASSSDYGYTF
abundance: few; v_gene: TRBV29-1; j_gene: TRBJ2-3; CDR3aa: CSVEWLAGTTDTQYF
abundance: few; v_gene: TRBV25-1; j_gene: TRBJ1-2; CDR3aa: CASRRHYGYTF